This T cell receptor (beta chain) is from a study of blood T cell repertoires in COVID-19. The germline V and J ends were trimmed by 4 bases and 9 bases, with 16 bases remaining between them. The germline V gene encodes CDR1 LNHDA and CDR2 SQIVND (reference sequence). The CDR3 runs to 13 residues. Here immunoSEQ multiplex PCR was the method, and the copy in TCRdb shows in-frame clones only, minus some. The sample records roughly 130,000 clones, roughly 84% being singletons. This clonotype originated in a man aged 25 to 40 with COVID-19, enrolled during active disease. Sequenced input: peripheral blood. The chain is built from TRBV19 and TRBJ2-7; TRBD2 might be the D (6 bases). The CDR3 DNA sequence: TGTGCCAGTAGTAGCGGGACTTCTGGTGGGCAGTACTTC. Its protein product is CASSSGTSGGQYF.